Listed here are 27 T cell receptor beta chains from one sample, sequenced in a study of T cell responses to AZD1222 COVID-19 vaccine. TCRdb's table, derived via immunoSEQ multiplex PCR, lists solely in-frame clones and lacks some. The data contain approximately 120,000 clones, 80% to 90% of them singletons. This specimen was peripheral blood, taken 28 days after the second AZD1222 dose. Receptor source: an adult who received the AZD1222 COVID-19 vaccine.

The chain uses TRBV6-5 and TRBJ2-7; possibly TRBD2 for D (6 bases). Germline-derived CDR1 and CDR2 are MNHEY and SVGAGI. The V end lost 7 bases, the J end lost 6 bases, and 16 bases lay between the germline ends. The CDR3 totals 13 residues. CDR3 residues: CASKWGGEGEQYF. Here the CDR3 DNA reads TGTGCCAGCAAGTGGGGAGGTGAAGGCGAGCAGTACTTC.

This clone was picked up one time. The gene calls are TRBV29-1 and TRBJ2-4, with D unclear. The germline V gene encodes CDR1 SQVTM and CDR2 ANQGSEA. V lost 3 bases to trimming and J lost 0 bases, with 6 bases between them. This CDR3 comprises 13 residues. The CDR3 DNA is TGCAGCGTTGACAGTCTAGCCAAAAACATTCAGTACTTC. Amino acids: CSVDSLAKNIQYF.

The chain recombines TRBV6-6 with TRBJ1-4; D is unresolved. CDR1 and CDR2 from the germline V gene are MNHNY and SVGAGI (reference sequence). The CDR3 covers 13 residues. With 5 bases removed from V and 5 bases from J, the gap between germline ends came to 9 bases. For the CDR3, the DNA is TGTGCCAGCAGTGATGGGGAAAATGAAAAACTGTTTTTT. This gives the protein CASSDGENEKLFF.

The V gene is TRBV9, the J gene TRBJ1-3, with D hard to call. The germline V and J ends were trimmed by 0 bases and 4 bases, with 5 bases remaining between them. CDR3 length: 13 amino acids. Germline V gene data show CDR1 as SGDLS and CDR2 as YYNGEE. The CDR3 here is CASSVVGGNTIYF. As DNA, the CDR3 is TGTGCCAGCAGCGTAGTAGGGGGAAACACCATATATTTT.

The CDR3 region is CAWSVLSRTGRTTDTQYF. The DNA of the CDR3 is TGTGCCTGGAGTGTACTTTCCCGGACTGGCCGCACAACAGATACGCAGTATTTT. The chain links TRBV30 to TRBJ2-3, with D perhaps TRBD2 (5 bases). The CDR3 consists of 18 residues. V lost 0 bases and J 3 bases, leaving 22 bases between the germline ends. CDR1 is GTSNPN, CDR2 SVGIG, per germline (reference sequence).

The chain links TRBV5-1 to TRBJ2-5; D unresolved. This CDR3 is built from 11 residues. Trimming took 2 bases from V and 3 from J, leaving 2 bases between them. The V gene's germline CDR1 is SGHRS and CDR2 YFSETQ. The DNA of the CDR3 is TGCGCCAGCAGCTTTGAAGAGACCCAGTACTTC. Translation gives CASSFEETQYF.

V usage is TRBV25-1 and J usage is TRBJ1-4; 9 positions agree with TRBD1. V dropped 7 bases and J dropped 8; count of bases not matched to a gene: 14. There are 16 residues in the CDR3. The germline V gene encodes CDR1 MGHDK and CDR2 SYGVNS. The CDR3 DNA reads TGTGCCAGCACTGCCCCTCCGGACAGGGGATTCGAAAAACTGTTTTTT. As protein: CASTAPPDRGFEKLFF.

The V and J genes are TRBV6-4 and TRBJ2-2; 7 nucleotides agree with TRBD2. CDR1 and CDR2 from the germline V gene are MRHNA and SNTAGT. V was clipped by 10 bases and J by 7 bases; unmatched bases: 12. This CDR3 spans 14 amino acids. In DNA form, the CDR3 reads TGTGCCACCCAACCCTCGGGGGGACTCGGGGAGCTGTTTTTT. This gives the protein CATQPSGGLGELFF.

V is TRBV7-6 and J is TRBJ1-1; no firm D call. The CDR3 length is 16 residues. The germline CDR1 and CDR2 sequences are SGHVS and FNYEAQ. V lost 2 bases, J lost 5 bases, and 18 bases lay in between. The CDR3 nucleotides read TGTGCCAGCAGCTTACAACCCTCACTTTTAGGGACTGAAGCTTTCTTT. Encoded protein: CASSLQPSLLGTEAFF.

The CDR3 region has the DNA TGTGCCTGGAGTAACTCAGCGGGCCTAACCTTCTATGGCTACACCTTC. As protein: CAWSNSAGLTFYGYTF. The rearrangement joins TRBV30 to TRBJ1-2; D is undetermined. Germline-derived CDR1 and CDR2 are GTSNPN and SVGIG (reference sequence). Trimming took 2 bases from V and 4 from J, leaving 20 bases between them. The CDR3 consists of 16 residues.

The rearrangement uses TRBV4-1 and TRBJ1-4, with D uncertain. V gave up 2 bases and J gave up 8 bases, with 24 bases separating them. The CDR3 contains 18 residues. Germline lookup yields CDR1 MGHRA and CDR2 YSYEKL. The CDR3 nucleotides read TGCGCCAGCAGCCAACCAACTGCCCGGGCCCCCGGCGGGGAAAAACTGTTTTTT. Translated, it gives CASSQPTARAPGGEKLFF.

CDR3 in amino acids: CASSATVNQETQYF. The CDR3 nucleotides read TGTGCCAGCAGCGCAACAGTCAACCAAGAGACCCAGTACTTC. This rearrangement joins TRBV9 to TRBJ2-5; D call uncertain. The CDR3 has 14 amino acids. Deletions cut 3 bases from V and 0 bases from J, with 9 bases between. In germline, CDR1 is SGDLS, CDR2 YYNGEE.

CDR3: CAWNSLYGLAGNNEQFF. DNA of the CDR3: TGTGCCTGGAACTCTCTTTATGGGCTAGCGGGGAACAATGAGCAGTTCTTC. The rearrangement joins TRBV30 to TRBJ2-1; TRBD2 matches 9 bases. There are 17 residues in the CDR3. In germline, CDR1 is GTSNPN, CDR2 SVGIG (reference sequence). The J segment lost 5 bases and the V segment lost 4 bases, leaving 15 bases of the junction unmatched.

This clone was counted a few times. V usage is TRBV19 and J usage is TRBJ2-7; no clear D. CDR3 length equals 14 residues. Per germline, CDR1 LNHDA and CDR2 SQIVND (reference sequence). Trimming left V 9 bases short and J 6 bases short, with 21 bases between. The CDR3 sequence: CASRRGSTRSEQYF. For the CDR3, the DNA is TGTGCCAGCCGACGTGGTAGTACGCGTAGCGAGCAGTACTTC.

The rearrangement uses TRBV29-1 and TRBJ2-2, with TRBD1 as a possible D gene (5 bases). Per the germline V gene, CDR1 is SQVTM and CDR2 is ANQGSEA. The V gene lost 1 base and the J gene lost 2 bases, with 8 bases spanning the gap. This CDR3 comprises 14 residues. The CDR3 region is CSVEGQKNTGELFF. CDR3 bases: TGCAGCGTTGAAGGACAGAAAAACACCGGGGAGCTGTTTTTT.

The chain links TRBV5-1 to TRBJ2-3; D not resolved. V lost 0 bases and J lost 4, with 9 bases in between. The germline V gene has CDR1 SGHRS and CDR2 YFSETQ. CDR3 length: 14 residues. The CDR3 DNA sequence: TGCGCCAGCAGCTTGGGAGCGAATTCAGATACGCAGTATTTT. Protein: CASSLGANSDTQYF. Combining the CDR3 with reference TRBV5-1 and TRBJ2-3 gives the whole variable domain KAGVTQTPRYLIKTRGQQVTLSCSPISGHRSVSWYQQTPGQGLQFLFEYFSETQRNKGNFPGRFSGRQFSNSRSEMNVSTLELGDSALYLCASSLGANSDTQYFGPGTRLTVL.

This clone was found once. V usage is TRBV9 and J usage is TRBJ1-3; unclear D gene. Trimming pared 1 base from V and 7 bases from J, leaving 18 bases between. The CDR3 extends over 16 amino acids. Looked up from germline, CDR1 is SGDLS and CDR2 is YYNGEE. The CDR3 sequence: CASSVLSWEVSNTIYF. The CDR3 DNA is TGTGCCAGCAGCGTACTAAGTTGGGAGGTTTCGAACACCATATATTTT. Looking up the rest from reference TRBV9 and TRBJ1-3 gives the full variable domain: DSGVTQTPKHLITATGQRVTLRCSPRSGDLSVYWYQQSLDQGLQFLIQYYNGEERAKGNILERFSAQQFPDLHSELNLSSLELGDSALYFCASSVLSWEVSNTIYFGEGSWLTVV.

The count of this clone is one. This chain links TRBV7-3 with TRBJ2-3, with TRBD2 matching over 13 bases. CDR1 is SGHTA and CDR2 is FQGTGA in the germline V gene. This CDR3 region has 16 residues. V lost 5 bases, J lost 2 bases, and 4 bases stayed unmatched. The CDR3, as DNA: TGTGCCAGCAGCACGGGGACTAGCGGGGTCACAGATACGCAGTATTTT. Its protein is CASSTGTSGVTDTQYF.

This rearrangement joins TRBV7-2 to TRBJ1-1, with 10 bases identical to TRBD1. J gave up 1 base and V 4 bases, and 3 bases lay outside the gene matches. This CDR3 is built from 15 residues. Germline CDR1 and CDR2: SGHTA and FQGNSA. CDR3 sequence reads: CASSSTGGENTEAFF. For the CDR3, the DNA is TGTGCCAGCAGCTCGACAGGGGGCGAGAACACTGAAGCTTTCTTT.

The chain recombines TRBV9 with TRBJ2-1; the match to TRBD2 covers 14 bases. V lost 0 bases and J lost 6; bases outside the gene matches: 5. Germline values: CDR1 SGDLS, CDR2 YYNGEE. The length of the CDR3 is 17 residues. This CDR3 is CASSVATGLAGVNEQFF. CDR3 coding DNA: TGTGCCAGCAGCGTAGCTACGGGACTAGCGGGAGTCAATGAGCAGTTCTTC.

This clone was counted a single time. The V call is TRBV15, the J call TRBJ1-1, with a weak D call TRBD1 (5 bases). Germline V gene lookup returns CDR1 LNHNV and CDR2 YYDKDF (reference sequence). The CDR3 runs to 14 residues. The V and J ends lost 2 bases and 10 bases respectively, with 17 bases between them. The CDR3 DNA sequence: TGTGCCACCAGCAGAAATTCAGGGATCGTGGGAGCTTTCTTT. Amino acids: CATSRNSGIVGAFF. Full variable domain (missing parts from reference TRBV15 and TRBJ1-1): DAMVIQNPRYQVTQFGKPVTLSCSQTLNHNVMYWYQQKSSQAPKLLFHYYDKDFNNEADTPDNFQSRRPNTSFCFLDIRSPGLGDTAMYLCATSRNSGIVGAFFGQGTRLTVV.

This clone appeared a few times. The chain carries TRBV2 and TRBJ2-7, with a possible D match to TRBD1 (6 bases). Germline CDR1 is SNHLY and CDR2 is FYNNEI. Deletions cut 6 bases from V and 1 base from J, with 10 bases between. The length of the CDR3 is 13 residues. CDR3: CASRDSNSYEQYF. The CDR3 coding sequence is TGTGCCAGCAGGGACAGTAATTCCTACGAGCAGTACTTC. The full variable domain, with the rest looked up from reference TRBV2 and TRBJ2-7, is EPEVTQTPSHQVTQMGQEVILRCVPISNHLYFYWYRQILGQKVEFLVSFYNNEISEKSEIFDDQFSVERPDGSNFTLKIRSTKLEDSAMYFCASRDSNSYEQYFGPGTRLTVT.

The DNA for the CDR3 is TGCGCCAGCAGCTTGGGTTGGCGGGACAATGAGCAGTTCTTC. This sequence encodes CASSLGWRDNEQFF. The J gene is TRBJ2-1, the V gene TRBV5-1; tentative D call: TRBD2 (5 bases). The CDR3 totals 14 residues. V shed 0 bases and J shed 5 bases, with 9 bases lying between them. The germline gives CDR1 SGHRS, CDR2 YFSETQ. The full variable domain, rest sourced from reference TRBV5-1 and TRBJ2-1, is KAGVTQTPRYLIKTRGQQVTLSCSPISGHRSVSWYQQTPGQGLQFLFEYFSETQRNKGNFPGRFSGRQFSNSRSEMNVSTLELGDSALYLCASSLGWRDNEQFFGPGTRLTVL.

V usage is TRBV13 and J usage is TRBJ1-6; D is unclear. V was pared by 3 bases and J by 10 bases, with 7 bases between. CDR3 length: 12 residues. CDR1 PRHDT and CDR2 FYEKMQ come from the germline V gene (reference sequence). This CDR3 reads CASSFEGSPLHF. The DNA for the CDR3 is TGTGCCAGCAGCTTTGAAGGATCACCCCTCCACTTT.

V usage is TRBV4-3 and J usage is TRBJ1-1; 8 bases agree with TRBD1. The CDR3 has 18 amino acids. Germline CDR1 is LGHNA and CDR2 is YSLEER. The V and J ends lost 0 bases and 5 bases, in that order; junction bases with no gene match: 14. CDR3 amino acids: CASSQEGGTGMGRTEAFF. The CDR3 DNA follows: TGCGCCAGCAGCCAAGAGGGCGGGACAGGTATGGGGAGGACTGAAGCTTTCTTT.

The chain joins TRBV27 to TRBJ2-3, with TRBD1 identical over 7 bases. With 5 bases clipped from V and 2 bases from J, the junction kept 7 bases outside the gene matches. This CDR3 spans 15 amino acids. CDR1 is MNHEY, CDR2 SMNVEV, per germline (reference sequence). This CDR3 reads CASSRDRLLTDTQYF. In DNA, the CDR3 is TGTGCCAGCAGTCGGGACAGACTACTCACAGATACGCAGTATTTT.

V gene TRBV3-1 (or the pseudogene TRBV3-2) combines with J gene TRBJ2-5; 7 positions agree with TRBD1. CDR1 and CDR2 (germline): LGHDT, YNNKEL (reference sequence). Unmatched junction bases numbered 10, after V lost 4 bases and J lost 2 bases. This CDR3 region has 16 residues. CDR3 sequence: CASSLLGTARQETQYF. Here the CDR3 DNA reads TGTGCCAGCAGCCTACTTGGGACAGCGCGGCAAGAGACCCAGTACTTC.